Below, 7 T cell receptor beta chains from the same sample are listed, as sequenced in a study of tumor-infiltrating lymphocytes in primary liver carcinoma. Total RNA (roughly 550 ng) served as template for TCR beta cDNA synthesis primed by a constant-region primer. What produced the TCR beta libraries was three nested multiplex PCR rounds using slightly modified ARM-PCR. Amplification in the first two PCR rounds was performed using TRBV1-TRBV30 forward primers and a C-beta reverse primer for approximately 10 cycles each. MiXCR, applied by TCRdb to the multiplex PCR reads, yields one record per CDR3 protein. The table includes about 310,000 distinct CDR3 sequences, around three fifths detected once. Unsorted whole blood supplied the RNA, and germline DNA was extracted too. The material sequenced was peripheral blood. These receptors were collected from a young woman with primary liver carcinoma and hepatitis B virus infection.

About this clonotype itself: A much larger clone differs from this one at a single base, so this may be a read error. The chain uses TRBV12-3 or TRBV12-4 and TRBJ2-2, with 8 bases matching TRBD2. The CDR3 has 18 amino acids. The CDR3 DNA is TGTGCCAGCCGTTTAGTGTGGCTAGCGGGTTCGAACACCGGGGAGCTGTTTTTT. Encoded protein: CASRLVWLAGSNTGELFF.

J is TRBJ2-7 and V is TRBV18; D unresolved. The germline CDR1 and CDR2 sequences are KGHSH and LQKENI. This CDR3 has 17 residues. Trimming took 2 bases from V and 0 from J, leaving 17 bases between them. This CDR3 is CASSPGVVTRASYEQYF. The CDR3 DNA is TGTGCCAGCTCACCAGGGGTAGTAACAAGAGCCTCCTACGAGCAGTACTTC.

As concerns this clonotype: A much larger clone is a single base away; this may be a read error. The V and J genes are TRBV13 and TRBJ2-7, with D perhaps TRBD1 or TRBD2 (5 bases each). Germline V CDR1 and CDR2: PRHDT, FYEKMQ (reference sequence). Trimming took 5 bases from V and 2 from J, leaving 13 bases between them. The CDR3 length is 14 residues. CDR3 loop: CASSTGARAYEQYF. The DNA for the CDR3 is TGTGCCAGCAGCACCGGGGCTAGAGCCTACGAGCAGTACTTC.

Regarding this clonotype: Just one base apart from a much larger clone, this may be a read error. V gene TRBV4-1 combines with J gene TRBJ2-7, with unresolved D. The CDR3 has 14 amino acids. CDR1 is MGHRA and CDR2 is YSYEKL in the germline V gene. CDR3 sequence reads: CSSSQDMTGYEQYF. The CDR3 DNA follows: TGCTCCAGCAGCCAAGATATGACTGGCTACGAGCAGTACTTC.

This clonotype came up a few times. The chain is built from TRBV5-6 and TRBJ2-7, with a possible D match to TRBD1 (5 bases). This CDR3 region has 11 residues. Trimming left V 5 bases short and J 3 bases short, with 6 bases between. Looked up from germline, CDR1 is SGHDT and CDR2 is YYEEEE. CDR3 protein: CASRGRYEQYF. In DNA, the CDR3 is TGTGCCAGCAGGGGGCGCTACGAGCAGTACTTC.

The rearrangement joins TRBV6-5 to TRBJ2-1; possible D gene TRBD2, 5 bases. V lost 4 bases and J 12 bases, leaving 13 bases between the germline ends. Per the germline V gene, CDR1 is MNHEY and CDR2 is SVGAGI. The CDR3 is made up of 12 amino acids. CDR3 sequence reads: CASSSSGRGQFF. The CDR3 DNA follows: TGTGCCAGCAGTTCCTCGGGGAGAGGGCAGTTCTTC.

Details on this clonotype: Just one base apart from a much larger clone, this may be a read error. V gene TRBV12-3 or TRBV12-4 combines with J gene TRBJ1-3; D is possibly TRBD1 (5 bases). The CDR3 spans 13 residues. CDR3 sequence: CTSRRGTGNTIYF. The CDR3 DNA is TGTACCAGCCGACGGGGGACTGGAAACACCATATATTTT.